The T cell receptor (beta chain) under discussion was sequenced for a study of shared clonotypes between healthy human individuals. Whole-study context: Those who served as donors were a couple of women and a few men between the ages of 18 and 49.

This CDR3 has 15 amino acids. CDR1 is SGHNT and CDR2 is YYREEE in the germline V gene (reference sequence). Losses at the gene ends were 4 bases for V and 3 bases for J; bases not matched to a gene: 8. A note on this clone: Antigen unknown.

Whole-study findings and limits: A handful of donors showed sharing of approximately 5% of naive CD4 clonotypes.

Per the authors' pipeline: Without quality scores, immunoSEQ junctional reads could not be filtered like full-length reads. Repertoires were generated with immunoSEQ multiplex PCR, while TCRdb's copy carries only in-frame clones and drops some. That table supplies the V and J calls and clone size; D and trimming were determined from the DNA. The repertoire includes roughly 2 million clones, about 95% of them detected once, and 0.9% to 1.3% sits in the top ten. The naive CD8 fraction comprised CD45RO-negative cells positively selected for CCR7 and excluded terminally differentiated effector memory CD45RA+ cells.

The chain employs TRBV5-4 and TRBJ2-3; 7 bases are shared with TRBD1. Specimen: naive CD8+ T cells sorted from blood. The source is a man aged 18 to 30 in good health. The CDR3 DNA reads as TGTGCCAGCAGCCCCCGACAGGGCCCGACAGATACGCAGTATTTT. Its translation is CASSPRQGPTDTQYF.